The clone carrying this T cell receptor beta chain was picked up a small number of times. Antigen: not known. Germline CDR1 and CDR2: MNHEY and SMNVEV (reference sequence). The V gene lost 4 bases and the J gene lost 0 bases, with 7 bases spanning the gap. This CDR3 is built from 15 residues. The data belong to a study of response to subunit inactivated influenza vaccine. Study-wide points: The study's authors posited that every seasonal influenza vaccination enlists few new T cells.

TCRdb independently ran MiXCR on the RT-PCR reads; one entry per CDR3 protein. The sample has approximately 500,000 distinct CDR3 sequences, 10% to 15% seen once; the top ten hold less than 15%. The chain carries TRBV27 and TRBJ1-6; no definite D call. The sample in question was PBMCs from blood, obtained more than 35 days after vaccination. This clonotype was obtained from a man over 45 who received an inactivated influenza vaccine. CDR3 sequence (DNA): TGTGCCAGCAGTTCCCGTGGCTCCTATAATTCACCCCTCCACTTT. Protein sequence: CASSSRGSYNSPLHF.